These 27 T cell receptor beta chains originate from one sample sequenced in a study of blood T cell repertoires in COVID-19. The assay was immunoSEQ multiplex PCR, and TCRdb's table has in-frame clones only and misses some. The table lists approximately 50,000 clones, roughly 83% of them singletons. The sequencing input was peripheral blood. These receptors all come from a human donor in a cohort sampled during active COVID-19.

By proportion, this clone is hyperexpanded. The J gene is TRBJ1-1, the V gene TRBV6-4; D unclear. Trimming stripped 3 bases from V and 0 bases from J, with 11 bases between. The germline gives CDR1 MRHNA, CDR2 SNTAGT. There are 15 residues in the CDR3. In DNA, the CDR3 is TGTGCCAGCAGTGATACCGGTACTTTGAACACTGAAGCTTTCTTT. It translates to CASSDTGTLNTEAFF.

The CDR3 sequence is CASSEARVAGDTGELFF. The CDR3 coding sequence is TGTGCCAGCAGTGAAGCGAGGGTAGCGGGGGACACCGGGGAGCTGTTTTTT. V is TRBV2 and J is TRBJ2-2; 9 positions match TRBD2. Germline assignment: CDR1 SNHLY and CDR2 FYNNEI. The CDR3 is made up of 17 amino acids. Losses at the gene ends were 0 bases for V and 3 bases for J; bases not matched to a gene: 5.

The V and J genes are TRBV27 and TRBJ1-4, with D unclear. V lost 6 bases and J 0 bases, leaving 11 bases between the germline ends. The CDR3 loop spans 15 amino acids. CDR1 and CDR2 (germline): MNHEY, SMNVEV (reference sequence). The CDR3 protein is CASSPRGATNEKLFF. The CDR3 DNA reads as TGTGCCAGCAGCCCCCGGGGAGCAACTAATGAAAAACTGTTTTTT.

The sample holds one count of this clone. J is TRBJ1-3 and V is TRBV27, with D possibly matching TRBD1 (5 bases). Germline CDR1 reads MNHEY; CDR2 reads SMNVEV (reference sequence). Trimming took 3 bases from V and 6 from J, leaving 9 bases between them. The CDR3 totals 13 residues. DNA of the CDR3: TGTGCCAGCAGTTTTGGGGCCCTAAACACCATATATTTT. Amino acid sequence: CASSFGALNTIYF.

This clone occurred a few times. This chain joins TRBV6-5 and TRBJ1-6, with 8 bases fitting TRBD1. Germline trimming cut 7 bases from V and 10 bases from J; bases unmatched to any gene: 9. The CDR3 extends over 14 amino acids. Germline assignment: CDR1 MNHEY and CDR2 SVGAGI. As DNA, the CDR3 is TGTGCCAGCACCGACGGACAGGGTGAATCACCCCTCCACTTT. The encoded protein is CASTDGQGESPLHF.

The V call is TRBV10-3, the J call TRBJ1-6; D gene unclear. This CDR3 is 15 amino acids long. Germline V gene lookup returns CDR1 ENHRY and CDR2 SYGVKD. Trimming took off 4 bases at V and 8 bases at J, with 15 bases between the two ends. The CDR3 nucleotides read TGTGCCATCAGTGCTTCCGGTTTTATGGATTCACCCCTCCACTTT. The encoded protein is CAISASGFMDSPLHF.

This sequence joins TRBV3-1 (or the pseudogene TRBV3-2) and TRBJ2-6, with a tentative D call TRBD1 (6 bases). CDR1 is LGHDT, CDR2 YNNKEL, per germline (reference sequence). Trimming left V 5 bases short and J 2 bases short, with 13 bases between. The CDR3 is 16 amino acids. The CDR3 is CASSNLYRAGANVLTF. Written as DNA, the CDR3 is TGTGCCAGCAGCAACCTCTACAGGGCTGGGGCCAACGTCCTGACTTTC.

The rearrangement links TRBV6-5 to TRBJ1-2; D is unresolved. CDR3 size: 14 residues. V was shortened by 5 bases and J by 4 bases, with 14 bases between the two germline ends. The germline V gene encodes CDR1 MNHEY and CDR2 SVGAGI. The CDR3, as DNA: TGTGCCAGCAGTCCTGGTTTTGGAGCCTATGGCTACACCTTC. It yields the protein CASSPGFGAYGYTF.

There are a few counts of this clone. The gene calls are TRBV28 and TRBJ1-2, with TRBD1 identical over 8 bases. CDR3 size: 12 residues. With 10 bases clipped from V and 7 bases from J, the junction kept 8 bases outside the gene matches. Germline-derived CDR1 and CDR2 are MDHEN and SYDVKM. The CDR3 region is CATSQGALGYTF. The CDR3, as DNA: TGTGCCACCTCTCAGGGGGCCCTTGGCTACACCTTC.

V gene TRBV6-5 combines with J gene TRBJ1-1; weak D call: TRBD1 (6 bases). The CDR3 spans 15 residues. V gave up 6 bases and J gave up 1 base, with 15 bases separating them. Germline V gene sequence: CDR1 MNHEY, CDR2 SVGAGI. The CDR3 DNA reads TGTGCCAGCAGCTCCACCAGGGGACCGAACACTGAAGCTTTCTTT. Amino acid sequence: CASSSTRGPNTEAFF.

Details on this clone: Other DNA sequences in the sample encode the same CDR3. The V and J genes are TRBV30 and TRBJ1-1; a possible D gene is TRBD1 (6 bases). Germline V gene data show CDR1 as GTSNPN and CDR2 as SVGIG (reference sequence). The ends were cut back, 0 bases at V and 8 bases at J, with 13 bases in the middle. The CDR3 runs 13 residues. The CDR3 DNA follows: TGTGCCTGGAGTGTACTTGGGGGCACGGAAGCTTTCTTT. Translating gives CAWSVLGGTEAFF.

The chain recombines TRBV30 with TRBJ2-7; possibly TRBD1 for D (6 bases). CDR1 is GTSNPN, CDR2 SVGIG, per germline (reference sequence). The ends were cut back, 2 bases at V and 1 base at J, with 21 bases in the middle. This CDR3 is 17 amino acids long. The CDR3 is CAWSPITFYRVSYEQYF. For the CDR3, the DNA is TGTGCCTGGAGTCCCATTACCTTCTACAGGGTTTCCTACGAGCAGTACTTC.

This CDR3 reads CASSLERGGTGELFF. CDR3 DNA sequence: TGTGCCAGCAGCTTAGAGCGGGGTGGGACCGGGGAGCTGTTTTTT. The J gene is TRBJ2-2, the V gene TRBV5-4; TRBD2 aligns across 7 bases. V shed 2 bases, J shed 5 bases, and the junction held 6 bases outside the gene matches. Germline V gene lookup returns CDR1 SGHNT and CDR2 YYREEE (reference sequence). This CDR3 has 15 amino acids.

The chain combines TRBV10-3 with TRBJ2-7; D gene uncertain. The CDR3 contains 12 residues. Trimming removed 2 bases at V and 6 bases at J, with 8 bases between. Germline lookup yields CDR1 ENHRY and CDR2 SYGVKD. The CDR3 protein is CAISERRREQYF. CDR3 in DNA: TGTGCCATCAGTGAGCGCAGGCGCGAGCAGTACTTC.

The chain uses TRBV5-6 and TRBJ1-1; D not resolved. The CDR3 totals 16 residues. With 3 bases removed from V and 4 bases from J, the gap between germline ends came to 19 bases. The V gene's germline CDR1 is SGHDT and CDR2 YYEEEE. CDR3 sequence (DNA): TGTGCCAGCAGCTCAGGAGGGCGGGCCTGGACCACTGAAGCTTTCTTT. Its protein product is CASSSGGRAWTTEAFF.

The gene calls are TRBV28 and TRBJ1-5; a possible D gene is TRBD1 (6 bases). The V gene lost 4 bases and the J gene lost 7 bases, with 11 bases spanning the gap. The CDR3 contains 13 residues. The germline CDR1 and CDR2 sequences are MDHEN and SYDVKM. This chain's CDR3 is CASSSYREQPQHF. The CDR3 DNA reads TGTGCCAGCAGTTCGTACAGGGAACAGCCCCAGCATTTT.

The gene calls are TRBV7-2 and TRBJ1-2, with D perhaps matching TRBD1 (6 bases). The CDR3 is 15 residues long. The V end was cut by 3 bases, the J end by 8 bases, with 19 bases between. Germline V gene data show CDR1 as SGHTA and CDR2 as FQGNSA. As DNA, the CDR3 is TGTGCCAGCAGCTTGGCCGAACCCAGGGGAAGGGGCTACACCTTC. Amino acids: CASSLAEPRGRGYTF. Complete variable domain (other parts from reference TRBV7-2 and TRBJ1-2): GAGVSQSPSNKVTEKGKDVELRCDPISGHTALYWYRQSLGQGLEFLIYFQGNSAPDKSGLPSDRFSAERTGGSVSTLTIQRTQQEDSAVYLCASSLAEPRGRGYTFGSGTRLTVV.

The chain employs TRBV28 and TRBJ1-5; D unresolved. The CDR3 length is 13 residues. V was trimmed by 6 bases and J by 4 bases, leaving 10 bases between them. Germline assignment: CDR1 MDHEN and CDR2 SYDVKM. CDR3 nucleotides: TGTGCCAGCAGCCTAGGGAGGAATCAGCCCCAGCATTTT. Translating it yields CASSLGRNQPQHF. The full variable domain, in which reference TRBV28 and TRBJ1-5 provide the parts outside the CDR3, is DVKVTQSSRYLVKRTGEKVFLECVQDMDHENMFWYRQDPGLGLRLIYFSYDVKMKEKGDIPEGYSVSREKKERFSLILESASTNQTSMYLCASSLGRNQPQHFGDGTRLSIL.

V and J are TRBV3-1 (or the pseudogene TRBV3-2) and TRBJ2-7; 9 bases map to TRBD1. Germline V CDR1 and CDR2: LGHDT, YNNKEL (reference sequence). The V and J ends lost 6 bases and 6 bases, in that order; junction bases with no gene match: 9. CDR3 length equals 14 residues. DNA of the CDR3: TGTGCCAGCAGGCAACAGGGGGCACAGGGCGAGCAGTACTTC. Translation gives CASRQQGAQGEQYF.

This chain joins TRBV7-7 and TRBJ2-5; 10 nucleotides align to TRBD1. CDR1 and CDR2 from the germline V gene are SSHAT and FNYEAQ (reference sequence). The CDR3 spans 15 residues. V lost 1 base, J lost 5 bases, and 4 bases stayed unmatched. The CDR3 DNA sequence: TGTGCCAGCAGCTTAGGACAGGGGGCAGGGGAGACCCAGTACTTC. Protein: CASSLGQGAGETQYF.

This clone has only a few counts. This chain uses TRBV28 with TRBJ2-2; 8 bases match TRBD1. Germline V gene sequence: CDR1 MDHEN, CDR2 SYDVKM. V lost 8 bases, J lost 4 bases, and 12 bases stayed unmatched. This CDR3 spans 16 amino acids. The CDR3, as DNA: TGTGCCAGCCGTGGCGGCGACAGGGGAGGCACCGGGGAGCTGTTTTTT. The encoded protein is CASRGGDRGGTGELFF.

This chain uses TRBV30 with TRBJ2-3; D might be TRBD1 (6 bases). Trimming took 4 bases from V and 5 from J, leaving 19 bases between them. CDR1 is GTSNPN and CDR2 is SVGIG in the germline V gene (reference sequence). The CDR3 length is 15 residues. The DNA of the CDR3 is TGTGCCTGGACCAGAACAGGGAGAAGGAGAGATACGCAGTATTTT. Amino acid sequence: CAWTRTGRRRDTQYF.

V gene TRBV7-3 combines with J gene TRBJ1-4; D perhaps matches TRBD1 (6 bases). In germline, CDR1 is SGHTA, CDR2 FQGTGA. This CDR3 contains 16 residues. V was cut by 5 bases and J by 1 base, with 14 bases left in between. In DNA form, the CDR3 reads TGTGCCAGCAGCCCAACAGGGTCAGAAACTAATGAAAAACTGTTTTTT. Its translation: CASSPTGSETNEKLFF.

This chain links TRBV6-2 or TRBV6-3 with TRBJ1-3; D call uncertain. The CDR3 is 14 residues long. CDR1 and CDR2 (germline): MNHEY, SVGEGT. Deletions cut 0 bases from V and 5 bases from J, with 8 bases between. The CDR3 region is CASSYSGGRNTIYF. For the CDR3, the DNA is TGTGCCAGCAGTTACTCGGGCGGGAGAAACACCATATATTTT.

The chain has TRBV20-1 and TRBJ1-2; D is unclear. The CDR3 is made up of 10 amino acids. V dropped 5 bases and J dropped 2 bases, with 3 bases sitting between them. Germline lookup yields CDR1 DFQATT and CDR2 SNEGSKA (reference sequence). The CDR3, as DNA: TGCAGTGCTCAAAACTATGGCTACACCTTC. As protein: CSAQNYGYTF.

J is TRBJ1-6 and V is TRBV24-1; 7 positions agree with TRBD1. V shed 3 bases and J 7 bases; nucleotides not matched to a gene: 8. The CDR3 runs 16 residues. The germline V gene encodes CDR1 KGHDR and CDR2 SFDVKD. CDR3 coding DNA: TGTGCCACCAGTGATCCATCGACAGGGAGAAATTCACCCCTCCACTTT. As protein: CATSDPSTGRNSPLHF.

The chain is built from TRBV3-1 (or the pseudogene TRBV3-2) and TRBJ1-3; D gene unclear. This CDR3 spans 15 amino acids. Trimming removed 4 bases at V and 1 base at J, with 11 bases between. Germline assignment: CDR1 LGHDT and CDR2 YNNKEL (reference sequence). As DNA, the CDR3 is TGTGCCAGCAGCCCTCGGGTAGTATCTGGAAACACCATATATTTT. This encodes CASSPRVVSGNTIYF.